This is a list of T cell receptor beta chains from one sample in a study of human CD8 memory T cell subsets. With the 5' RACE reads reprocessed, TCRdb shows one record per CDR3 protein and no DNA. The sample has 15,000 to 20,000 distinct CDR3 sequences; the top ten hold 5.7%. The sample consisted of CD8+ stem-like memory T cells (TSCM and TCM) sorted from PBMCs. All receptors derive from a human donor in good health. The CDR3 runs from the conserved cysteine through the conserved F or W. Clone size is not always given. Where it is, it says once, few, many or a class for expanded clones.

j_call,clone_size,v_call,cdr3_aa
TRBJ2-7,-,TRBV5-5,CASRPPGLRAGEVYEQYF
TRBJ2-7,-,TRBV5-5,CASSGQGAFSHEQYF
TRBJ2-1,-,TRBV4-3,CASSGDRSNEQFF
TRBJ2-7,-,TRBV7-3,CASSLGEGPYEQYF
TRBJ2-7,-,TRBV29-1,CSVEGAGSWDYEQYF
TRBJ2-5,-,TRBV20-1,CSARDLSDLDRVGKTQYF
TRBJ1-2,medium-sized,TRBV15,CATSRDSLDSILGGYTF
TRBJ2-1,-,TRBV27,CASSLLGQGASYNEQFF
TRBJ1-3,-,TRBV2,CASSEVIQTSGNTIYF
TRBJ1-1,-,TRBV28,CASTAWGPRDRTEAFF
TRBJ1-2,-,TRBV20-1,CSASSSRMWDNYGYTF
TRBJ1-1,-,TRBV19,CASRRAGDENTEAFF
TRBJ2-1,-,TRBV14,CASSQAYRSGKDEQFF
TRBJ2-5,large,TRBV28,CASSPHSETQYF
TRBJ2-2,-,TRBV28,CASSFRVPNTGELFF
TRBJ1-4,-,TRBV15,CATRMGSELFF
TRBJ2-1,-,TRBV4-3,CASSQDTPPLHHNEQFF
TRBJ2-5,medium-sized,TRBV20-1,CSARAEGTHRGETQYF
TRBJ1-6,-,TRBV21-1,CASIPVPGQVNSPLHF
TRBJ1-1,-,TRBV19,CASSIFGGAYDTEAFF
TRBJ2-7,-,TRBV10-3,CATYTTGPTSYEQYF
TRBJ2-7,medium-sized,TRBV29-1,CSVQGQGVYEQYF
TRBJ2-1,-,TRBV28,CASSSRGGPYNEQFF
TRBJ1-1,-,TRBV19,CASSITGYTEAFF
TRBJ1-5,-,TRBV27,CASSPRGKGSNQPQHF
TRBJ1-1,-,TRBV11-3,CASSFHIYPEAFF
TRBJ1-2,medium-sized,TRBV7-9,CASSHPNDPYYGYTF
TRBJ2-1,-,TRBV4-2,CASSQALSGSYNEQFF
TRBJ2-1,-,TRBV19,CASSMTQGGEQFF
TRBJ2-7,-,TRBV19,CASSMSGFRGYEQYF
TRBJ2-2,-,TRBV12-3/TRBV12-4,CASSFHAGREGGELFF
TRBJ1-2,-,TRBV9,CASSASTVRDSRGYGYTF
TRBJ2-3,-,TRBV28,CASRIGFSAGGTGDTQYF
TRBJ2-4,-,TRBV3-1,CASSVDPGTNIQYF
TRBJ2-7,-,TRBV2,CASSRPSEDYEQYF
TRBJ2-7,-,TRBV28,CAVLGDSNLYEQYF
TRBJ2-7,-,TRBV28,CASSHYPEGSYEQYF
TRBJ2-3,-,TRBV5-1,CASSLNGGADTDTQYF
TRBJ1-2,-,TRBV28,CASSPLDRKKARDYGYTF
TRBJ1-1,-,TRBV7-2,CASSLWWGNTEAFF
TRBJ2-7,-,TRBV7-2,CASSLGGQGSYEQYF
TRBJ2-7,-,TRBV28,CASLDVSREQYF
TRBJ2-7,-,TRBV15,CATSRGDNYEQYF
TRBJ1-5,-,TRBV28,CASSLIQGATLQPQHF
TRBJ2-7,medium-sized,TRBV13,CASSSMDSHETTYEQYF
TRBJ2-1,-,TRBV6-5,CASSQLAGGLDEQFF
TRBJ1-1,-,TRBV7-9,CASSLTGAGTEAFF
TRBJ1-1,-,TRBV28,CASSLRQNEAFF
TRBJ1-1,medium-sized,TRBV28,CASSNLETVHPEAFF
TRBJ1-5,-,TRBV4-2,CASSQQIGAEQPQHF
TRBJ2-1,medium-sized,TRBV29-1,CSVDEGESSYNEQFF
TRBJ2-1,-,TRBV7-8,CASSLVAGDNEQFF
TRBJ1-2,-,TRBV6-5,CASSYSLEGGHGYTF
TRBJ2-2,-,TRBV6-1,CASSVPGQGKLFF
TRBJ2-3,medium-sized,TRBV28,CASSLAPGAGADTQYF
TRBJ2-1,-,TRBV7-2,CASRLAGTAAVERQFF
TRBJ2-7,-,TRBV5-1,CASSLAEGTGPSSEQYF
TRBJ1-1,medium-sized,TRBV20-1,CSAHTRELGNTEAFF
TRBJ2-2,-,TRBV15,CATSRWGPPGSGELFF